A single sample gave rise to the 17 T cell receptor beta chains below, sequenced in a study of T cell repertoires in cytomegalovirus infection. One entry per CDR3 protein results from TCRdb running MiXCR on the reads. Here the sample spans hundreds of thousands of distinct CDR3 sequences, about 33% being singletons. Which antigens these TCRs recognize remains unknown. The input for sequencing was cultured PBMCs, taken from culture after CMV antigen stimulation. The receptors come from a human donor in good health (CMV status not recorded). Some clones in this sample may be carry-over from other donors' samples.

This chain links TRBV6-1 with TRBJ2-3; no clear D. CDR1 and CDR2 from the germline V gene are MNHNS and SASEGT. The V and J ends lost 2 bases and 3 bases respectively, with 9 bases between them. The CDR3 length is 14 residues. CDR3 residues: CASSELRSTDTQYF. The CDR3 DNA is TGTGCCAGCAGTGAACTAAGGTCTACAGATACGCAGTATTTT.

This CDR3 reads CASSTPGDRGPQETQYF. For the CDR3, the DNA is TGTGCCAGCTCGACCCCTGGGGACAGGGGACCTCAAGAGACCCAGTACTTC. The J gene is TRBJ2-5, the V gene TRBV12-3 or TRBV12-4; 10 nucleotides align to TRBD1. The length of the CDR3 is 17 residues. Germline trimming cut 8 bases from V and 2 bases from J; bases unmatched to any gene: 14.

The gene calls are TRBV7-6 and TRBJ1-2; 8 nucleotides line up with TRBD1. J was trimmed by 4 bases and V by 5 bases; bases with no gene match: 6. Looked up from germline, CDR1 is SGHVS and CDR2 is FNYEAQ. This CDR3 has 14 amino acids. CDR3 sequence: CASSSRTGSYGYTF. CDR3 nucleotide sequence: TGTGCCAGCAGCAGCCGGACAGGGAGCTATGGCTACACCTTC.

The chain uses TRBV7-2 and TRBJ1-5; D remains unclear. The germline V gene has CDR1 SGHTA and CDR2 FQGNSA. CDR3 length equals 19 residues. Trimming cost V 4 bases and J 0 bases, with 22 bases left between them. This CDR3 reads CASSYRSGLPNVSNQPQHF. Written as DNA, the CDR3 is TGTGCCAGCAGCTACCGATCGGGCCTACCGAACGTTAGCAATCAGCCCCAGCATTTT.

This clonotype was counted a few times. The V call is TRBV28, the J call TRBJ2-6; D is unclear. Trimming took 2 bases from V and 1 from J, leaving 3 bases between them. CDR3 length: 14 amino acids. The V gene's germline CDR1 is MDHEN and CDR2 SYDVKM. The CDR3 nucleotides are TGTGCCAGCAGTTTACAATCTGGGGCCAACGTCCTGACTTTC. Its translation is CASSLQSGANVLTF.

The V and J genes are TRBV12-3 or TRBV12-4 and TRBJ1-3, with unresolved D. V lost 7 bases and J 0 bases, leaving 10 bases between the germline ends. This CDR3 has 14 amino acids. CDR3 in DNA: TGTGCCAGCACCGCCGTGGTCTCTGGAAACACCATATATTTT. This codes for CASTAVVSGNTIYF.

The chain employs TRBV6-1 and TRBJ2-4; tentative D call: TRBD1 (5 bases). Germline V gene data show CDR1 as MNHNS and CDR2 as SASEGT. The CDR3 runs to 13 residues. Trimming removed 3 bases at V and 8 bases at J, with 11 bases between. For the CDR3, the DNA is TGTGCCAGCAGTGACAGGGATACGGACATTCAGTACTTC. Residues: CASSDRDTDIQYF.

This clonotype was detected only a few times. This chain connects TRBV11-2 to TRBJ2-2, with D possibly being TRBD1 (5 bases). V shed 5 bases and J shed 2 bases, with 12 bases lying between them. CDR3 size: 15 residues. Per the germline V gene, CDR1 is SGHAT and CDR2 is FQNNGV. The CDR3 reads CASSPQQVNTGELFF. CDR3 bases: TGTGCCAGCAGCCCCCAACAGGTTAACACCGGGGAGCTGTTTTTT.

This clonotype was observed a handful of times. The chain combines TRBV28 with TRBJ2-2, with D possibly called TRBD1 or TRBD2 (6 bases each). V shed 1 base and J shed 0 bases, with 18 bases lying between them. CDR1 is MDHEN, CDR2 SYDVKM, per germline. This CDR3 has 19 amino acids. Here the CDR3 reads CASSLYGGRGRTNTGELFF. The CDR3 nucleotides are TGTGCCAGCAGTTTATATGGGGGAAGGGGGAGGACGAACACCGGGGAGCTGTTTTTT.

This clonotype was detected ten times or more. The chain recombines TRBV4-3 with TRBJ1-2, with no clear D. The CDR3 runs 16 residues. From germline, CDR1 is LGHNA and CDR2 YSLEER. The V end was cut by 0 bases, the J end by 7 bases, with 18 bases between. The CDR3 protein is CASSQDRDGMSRGYTF. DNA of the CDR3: TGCGCCAGCAGCCAAGATCGCGACGGCATGAGCCGTGGCTACACCTTC.

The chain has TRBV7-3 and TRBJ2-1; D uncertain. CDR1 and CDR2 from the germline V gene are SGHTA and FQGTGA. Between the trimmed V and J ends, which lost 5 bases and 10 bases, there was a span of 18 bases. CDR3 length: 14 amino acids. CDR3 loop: CASSPGSLSREQFF. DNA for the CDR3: TGTGCCAGCAGCCCCGGGTCCCTTTCCAGAGAGCAGTTCTTC.

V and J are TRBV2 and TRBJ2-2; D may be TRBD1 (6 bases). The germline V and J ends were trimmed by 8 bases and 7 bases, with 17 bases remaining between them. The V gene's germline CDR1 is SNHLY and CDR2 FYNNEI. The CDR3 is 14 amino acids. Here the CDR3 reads CASQKGVDGGELFF. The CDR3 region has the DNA TGTGCCAGCCAAAAGGGGGTAGACGGCGGGGAGCTGTTTTTT.

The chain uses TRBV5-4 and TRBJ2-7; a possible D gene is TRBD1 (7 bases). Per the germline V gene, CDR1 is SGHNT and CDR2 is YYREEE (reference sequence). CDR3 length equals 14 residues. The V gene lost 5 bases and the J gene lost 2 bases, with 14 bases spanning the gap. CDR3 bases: TGTGCCAGCAGGAAGGCAGGGGGGACCTACGAGCAGTACGTC. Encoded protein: CASRKAGGTYEQYV.

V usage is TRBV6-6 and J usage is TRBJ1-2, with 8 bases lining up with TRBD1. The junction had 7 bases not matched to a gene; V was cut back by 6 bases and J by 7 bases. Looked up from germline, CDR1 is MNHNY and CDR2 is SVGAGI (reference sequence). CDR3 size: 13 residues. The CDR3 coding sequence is TGTGCCAGCAGGGACAGGGAATTGGCTGGCTACACCTTC. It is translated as CASRDRELAGYTF.

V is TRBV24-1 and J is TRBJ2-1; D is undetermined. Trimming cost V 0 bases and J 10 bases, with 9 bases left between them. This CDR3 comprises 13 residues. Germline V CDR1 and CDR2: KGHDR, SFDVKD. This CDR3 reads CATSDLLASEQFF. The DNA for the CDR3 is TGTGCCACCAGTGATTTGTTGGCGTCAGAGCAGTTCTTC.

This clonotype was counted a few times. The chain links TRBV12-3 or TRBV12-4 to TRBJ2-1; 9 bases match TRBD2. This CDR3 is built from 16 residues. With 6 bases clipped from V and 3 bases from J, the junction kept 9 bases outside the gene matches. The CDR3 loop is CASSPPGLALYNEQFF. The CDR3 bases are TGTGCCAGCAGCCCACCGGGACTAGCTCTCTACAATGAGCAGTTCTTC.

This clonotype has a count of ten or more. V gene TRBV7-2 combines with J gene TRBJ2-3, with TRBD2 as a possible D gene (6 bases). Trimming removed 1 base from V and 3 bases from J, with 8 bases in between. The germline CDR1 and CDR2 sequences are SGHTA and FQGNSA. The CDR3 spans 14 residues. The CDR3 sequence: CASSLVADTDTQYF. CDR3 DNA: TGTGCCAGCAGCTTAGTAGCGGATACAGATACGCAGTATTTT.